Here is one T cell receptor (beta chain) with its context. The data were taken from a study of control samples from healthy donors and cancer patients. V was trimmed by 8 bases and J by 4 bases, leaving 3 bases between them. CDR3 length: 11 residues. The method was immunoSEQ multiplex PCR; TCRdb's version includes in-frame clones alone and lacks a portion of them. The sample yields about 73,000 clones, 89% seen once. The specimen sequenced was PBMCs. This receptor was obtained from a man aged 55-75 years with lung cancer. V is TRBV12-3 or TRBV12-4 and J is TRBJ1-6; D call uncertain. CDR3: CASGYNSPLHF. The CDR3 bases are TGTGCCAGCGGGTATAATTCACCCCTCCACTTT.